These 5 T cell receptor beta chains came from one sample sequenced in a study of blood T cell repertoires in COVID-19. Clones were sequenced by immunoSEQ multiplex PCR, and TCRdb holds only the in-frame ones, with some missing. The profile shows about 280,000 clones, around nine tenths of them singletons. Source material: peripheral blood. These receptors came from a man aged 35-49 years with active or convalescent COVID-19.

The rearrangement joins TRBV12-3 or TRBV12-4 to TRBJ1-1; D might be TRBD1 (5 bases). V lost 6 bases and J lost 4, with 12 bases in between. CDR3 size: 13 residues. CDR3 region: CASSMQGGTEAFF. The CDR3 DNA is TGTGCCAGCAGCATGCAGGGTGGCACTGAAGCTTTCTTT.

V usage is TRBV24-1 and J usage is TRBJ1-5; 7 nucleotides line up with TRBD1. Germline V lookup: CDR1 KGHDR, CDR2 SFDVKD. The CDR3 loop spans 17 amino acids. After removal of 3 bases from V and 6 bases from J, the junction contained 13 bases not matched to a gene. This CDR3 reads CATSDTTGNRGIQPQHF. CDR3 DNA: TGTGCCACCAGTGATACTACCGGGAACAGGGGAATTCAGCCCCAGCATTTT.

V gene TRBV5-1 combines with J gene TRBJ2-2, with TRBD2 matching over 13 bases. The CDR3 totals 16 residues. Germline CDR1 SGHRS, CDR2 YFSETQ. The trim removed 4 bases at V and 3 bases at J, leaving 3 bases unmatched. The chain's CDR3 is CASSNGLAGDTGELFF. The CDR3, as DNA: TGCGCCAGCAGCAACGGACTAGCGGGGGACACCGGGGAGCTGTTTTTT.

The DNA for the CDR3 is TGTGCCAGCAGCGACGGGACTAGCGGGGGAACCCAAGCCAAAAACATTCAGTACTTC. It yields the protein CASSDGTSGGTQAKNIQYF. The V and J genes are TRBV5-4 and TRBJ2-4; 14 bases match TRBD2. Germline assignment: CDR1 SGHNT and CDR2 YYREEE (reference sequence). The CDR3 contains 19 residues. Trimming removed 4 bases from V and 0 bases from J; junction bases left unmatched: 9.

This clone is a singleton in its sample. The chain carries TRBV5-8 and TRBJ2-4, with TRBD2 matching 7 bases. Germline V gene sequence: CDR1 SGHTS, CDR2 YDEGEE. After removal of 3 bases from V and 0 bases from J, the junction contained 12 bases not matched to a gene. This CDR3 is built from 18 residues. DNA for the CDR3: TGTGCCAGCAGCTCCCCCCACGGGGGAGGGGTAGCCAAAAACATTCAGTACTTC. Translated: CASSSPHGGGVAKNIQYF. The full variable domain, in which reference TRBV5-8 and TRBJ2-4 provide the parts outside the CDR3, is EAGVTQSPTHLIKTRGQQATLRCSPISGHTSVYWYQQALGLGLQFLLWYDEGEERNRGNFPPRFSGRQFPNYSSELNVNALELEDSALYLCASSSPHGGGVAKNIQYFGAGTRLSVL.